Described below is a single TCR beta chain sequence and its context. These data come from a study of shared clonotypes between healthy human individuals. This table comes from immunoSEQ multiplex PCR, and its TCRdb copy is limited to in-frame clones, with some not included. The table has around 2,000,000 clones, over 85% seen once. Those who donated were healthy HIV-negative adults, with no recent acute infections or vaccinations reported. From germline, CDR1 is SGHNT and CDR2 YYREEE (reference sequence). V lost 5 bases and J 4 bases, leaving 18 bases between the germline ends. This CDR3 has 15 amino acids.

Sample: naive CD4+ T cells sorted from blood. Subset noted: CD45RA+ positively selected. This clonotype was sampled from a man younger than 30 in good health. The rearrangement uses TRBV5-4 and TRBJ1-2; no clear D. In DNA, the CDR3 is TGTGCCAGCAGTAGTATGGCCCACTCAATCTATGGCTACACCTTC. As protein: CASSSMAHSIYGYTF. Drawing the rest from reference TRBV5-4 and TRBJ1-2, the complete variable domain is ETGVTQSPTHLIKTRGQQVTLRCSSQSGHNTVSWYQQALGQGPQFIFQYYREEENGRGNFPPRFSGLQFPNYSSELNVNALELDDSALYLCASSSMAHSIYGYTFGSGTRLTVV.